This T cell receptor (beta chain) was documented in a study of CD8 T cells in ankylosing spondylitis. This clonotype was observed a few times. Quantitative 5'-RACE with molecular barcodes generated TCR beta libraries. Using its own MiXCR run on the 5' RACE reads, TCRdb lists one record per CDR3 protein. The sample records about 350,000 distinct CDR3 sequences, approximately 22% being singletons. The ends lost 6 bases at V and 4 bases at J; junction bases unmatched: 11. The germline gives CDR1 SGHAT, CDR2 FQNNGV. This CDR3 region has 17 residues. The sequence was collected from a male donor with ankylosing spondylitis or in good health (not recorded which). Sequences were obtained from blood, either unsorted or a sorted T cell fraction (not recorded which). The chain is built from TRBV11-2 and TRBJ2-2, with 10 bases fitting TRBD1. CDR3 protein: CASRPPGQGSRTGELFF. CDR3 DNA: TGTGCCAGCAGACCCCCGGGACAGGGGAGTCGCACCGGGGAGCTGTTTTTT.